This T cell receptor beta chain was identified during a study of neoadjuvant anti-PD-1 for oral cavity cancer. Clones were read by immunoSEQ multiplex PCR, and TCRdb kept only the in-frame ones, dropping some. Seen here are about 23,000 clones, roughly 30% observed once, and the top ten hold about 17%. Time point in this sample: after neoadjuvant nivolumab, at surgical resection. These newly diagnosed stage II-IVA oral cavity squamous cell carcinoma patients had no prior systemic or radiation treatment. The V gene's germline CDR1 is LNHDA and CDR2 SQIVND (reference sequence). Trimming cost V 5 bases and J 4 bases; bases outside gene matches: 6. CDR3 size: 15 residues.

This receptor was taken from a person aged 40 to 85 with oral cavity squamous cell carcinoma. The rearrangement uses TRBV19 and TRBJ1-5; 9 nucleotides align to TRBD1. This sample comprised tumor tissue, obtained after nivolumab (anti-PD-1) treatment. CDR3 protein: CASSGWTGANQPQHF. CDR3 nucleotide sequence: TGTGCCAGTAGTGGCTGGACAGGGGCAAATCAGCCCCAGCATTTT.